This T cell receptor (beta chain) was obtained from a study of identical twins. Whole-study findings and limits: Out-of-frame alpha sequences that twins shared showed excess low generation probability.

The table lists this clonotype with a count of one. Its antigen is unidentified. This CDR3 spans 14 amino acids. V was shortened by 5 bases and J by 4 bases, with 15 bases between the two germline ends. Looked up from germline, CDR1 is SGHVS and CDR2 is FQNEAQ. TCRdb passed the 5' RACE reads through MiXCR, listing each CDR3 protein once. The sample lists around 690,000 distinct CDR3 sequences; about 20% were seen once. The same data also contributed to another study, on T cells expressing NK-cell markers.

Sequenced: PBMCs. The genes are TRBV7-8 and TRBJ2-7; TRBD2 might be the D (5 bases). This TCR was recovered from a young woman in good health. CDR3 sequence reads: CASSPKRVRYEQYF. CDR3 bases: TGTGCCAGCAGCCCGAAGAGGGTTAGATACGAGCAGTACTTC.